These T cell receptor beta chains were read from a single sample in a study of blood T cell repertoires in COVID-19. Method: immunoSEQ multiplex PCR; TCRdb's copy keeps in-frame clones and lacks some. The data show 100,000 to 150,000 clones, with 80% to 95% seen just once and around 2.1% held by the top ten. The sequenced sample consisted of peripheral blood. These receptors came from a man aged 50-60 years with COVID-19, enrolled during active disease. Each CDR3 is given with its conserved first and last residue. Fields, in order: clone size, J gene, D gene, V gene, CDR3 protein, CDR3 DNA. D genes are given only for firm matches. Clone size is not always given. Where it is, it says once, few, many or a class for expanded clones.

- | TRBJ2-1 | TRBD1 | TRBV18 | CASSPTGGTYNEQFF | TGTGCCAGCTCACCGACAGGGGGCACGTACAATGAGCAGTTCTTC
- | TRBJ1-2 | TRBD1 | TRBV11-2 | CASSPGQDYGYTF | TGTGCCAGCAGTCCAGGACAGGACTATGGCTACACCTTC
- | TRBJ2-3 | - | TRBV27 | CASSDLSTDTQYF | TGTGCCAGCAGCGACTTGAGCACAGATACGCAGTATTTT
- | TRBJ2-7 | - | TRBV20-1 | CSASRAPSYEQYF | TGCAGTGCTAGTCGAGCCCCTTCCTACGAGCAGTACTTC
- | TRBJ1-1 | - | TRBV29-1 | CSVDGTTAEAFF | TGCAGCGTTGACGGGACAACCGCTGAAGCTTTCTTT
once | TRBJ1-4 | - | TRBV9 | CASSPTGATNEKLFF | TGTGCCAGCAGCCCAACAGGCGCAACTAATGAAAAACTGTTTTTT
- | TRBJ2-7 | - | TRBV5-6 | CASSLGGLSYEQYF | TGTGCCAGCAGCTTGGGGGGCCTCTCCTACGAGCAGTACTTC
- | TRBJ2-3 | - | TRBV18 | CASSLTSEETDTQYF | TGTGCCAGCTCTCTTACTAGTGAAGAGACAGATACGCAGTATTTT
once | TRBJ2-1 | TRBD2 | TRBV19 | CASKGPGGSEQFF | TGTGCCAGTAAAGGGCCGGGAGGTAGCGAGCAGTTCTTC
- | TRBJ2-5 | TRBD2 | TRBV9 | CASSETSGAQGTQYF | TGTGCCAGCAGCGAAACTAGCGGAGCGCAGGGGACCCAGTACTTC
once | TRBJ2-7 | TRBD1 | TRBV4-3 | CASSPGTGGTYEQYF | TGCGCCAGCAGTCCCGGGACAGGGGGCACGTACGAGCAGTACTTC
- | TRBJ2-1 | - | TRBV18 | CASSPGTTDEQFF | TGTGCCAGCTCACCAGGAACTACGGATGAGCAGTTCTTC
- | TRBJ1-2 | - | TRBV7-2 | CASSLVSTANYGYTF | TGTGCCAGCAGCTTGGTCTCAACTGCTAACTATGGCTACACCTTC
- | TRBJ1-2 | - | TRBV9 | CASSVVGGSGGYTF | TGTGCCAGCAGCGTAGTAGGAGGGAGTGGTGGCTACACCTTC
once | TRBJ2-6 | - | TRBV7-9 | CASSSPRVAGANVLTF | TGTGCCAGCAGCTCGCCCCGCGTAGCTGGGGCCAACGTCCTGACTTTC
- | TRBJ1-6 | - | TRBV30 | CAWSAARGTINSPLHF | TGTGCCTGGAGTGCCGCGCGGGGGACGATTAATTCACCCCTCCACTTT
- | TRBJ2-7 | TRBD1 | TRBV10-3 | CATATGGNEQYF | TGTGCCACCGCGACAGGGGGAAACGAGCAGTACTTC
- | TRBJ2-1 | - | TRBV5-1 | CASSLDRLASNEQFF | TGCGCCAGCAGCTTGGATCGGCTAGCGTCCAATGAGCAGTTCTTC
once | TRBJ1-6 | TRBD1 | TRBV15 | CATSRLGQGNSPLHF | TGTGCCACCAGCAGACTAGGACAGGGAAATTCACCCCTCCACTTT
- | TRBJ2-2 | - | TRBV20-1 | CSAAGRRELFF | TGCAGTGCAGCCGGGAGACGGGAGCTGTTTTTT
- | TRBJ2-1 | - | TRBV18 | CASSRYTDYNEQFF | TGTGCCAGCTCACGCTACACAGATTACAATGAGCAGTTCTTC
- | TRBJ1-2 | TRBD1 | TRBV5-1 | CASSDGQGYGYTF | TGCGCCAGCAGCGACGGACAGGGCTATGGCTACACCTTC
- | TRBJ2-3 | TRBD2 | TRBV10-3 | CAIRTSAGGRTDTQYF | TGTGCCATCAGGACCTCAGCGGGAGGTCGCACAGATACGCAGTATTTT
- | TRBJ2-5 | TRBD2 | TRBV11-1 | CASSPRGAGGVETQYF | TGTGCCAGCAGCCCTCGAGGAGCGGGAGGGGTCGAGACCCAGTACTTC
- | TRBJ2-1 | - | TRBV7-8 | CASSSGGKDEQFF | TGTGCCAGCAGCTCGGGGGGCAAGGATGAGCAGTTCTTC
few | TRBJ1-1 | - | TRBV29-1 | CSVLISTEAFF | TGCAGCGTTCTTATCAGCACTGAAGCTTTCTTT
- | TRBJ2-7 | TRBD2 | TRBV5-4 | CASSDPTSGSKSEQYF | TGTGCCAGCAGCGACCCGACTAGCGGGAGTAAAAGCGAGCAGTACTTC
- | TRBJ1-1 | - | TRBV7-2 | CASSRTPGGDEAFF | TGTGCCAGCAGCCGCACCCCCGGGGGTGATGAAGCTTTCTTT
- | TRBJ2-7 | TRBD1 | TRBV6-5 | CASRDRAAYEQYF | TGTGCCAGCCGGGACAGGGCGGCCTACGAGCAGTACTTC
- | TRBJ1-5 | - | TRBV19 | CASSIYTYSNQPQHF | TGTGCCAGTAGTATTTACACATATAGCAATCAGCCCCAGCATTTT
- | TRBJ2-7 | TRBD1 | TRBV6-2/TRBV6-3 | CASSYSTGGGEQYF | TGTGCCAGCAGTTACTCCACAGGGGGTGGCGAGCAGTACTTC
- | TRBJ2-3 | TRBD2 | TRBV9 | CASSDSTSGSTDTQYF | TGTGCCAGCAGCGATTCCACTAGCGGGAGCACAGATACGCAGTATTTT
- | TRBJ1-2 | TRBD1 | TRBV29-1 | CSVTGTGYGYTF | TGCAGCGTTACCGGGACAGGCTATGGCTACACCTTC
- | TRBJ1-1 | TRBD1 | TRBV6-6 | CASSYRDRVPNTEAFF | TGTGCCAGCAGTTACAGGGACAGGGTACCGAACACTGAAGCTTTCTTT
once | TRBJ1-1 | - | TRBV5-1 | CASSLGLQSNTEAFF | TGCGCCAGCAGCTTGGGGCTACAGTCGAACACTGAAGCTTTCTTT
- | TRBJ1-4 | - | TRBV25-1 | CASSFPQSGQRSNEKLFF | TGTGCCAGCAGCTTCCCCCAGTCAGGACAGCGGTCTAATGAAAAACTGTTTTTT
- | TRBJ2-7 | - | TRBV7-2 | CASSQIAEGNTYEQYF | TGTGCCAGCAGCCAGATCGCGGAGGGGAATACCTACGAGCAGTACTTC
few | TRBJ1-1 | - | TRBV9 | CASSPGQRGTEAFF | TGTGCCAGCAGCCCTGGACAGAGGGGCACTGAAGCTTTCTTT
- | TRBJ2-5 | TRBD1 | TRBV6-6 | CASSYHGTGGQETQYF | TGTGCCAGCAGTTACCACGGGACAGGGGGCCAAGAGACCCAGTACTTC
- | TRBJ2-1 | TRBD1 | TRBV30 | CSWDSSYNEQFF | TGTAGTTGGGACAGCTCCTACAATGAGCAGTTCTTC
- | TRBJ2-5 | TRBD2 | TRBV28 | CASSSGTSAIQETQYF | TGTGCCAGCAGTTCAGGGACTAGCGCAATCCAAGAGACCCAGTACTTC